These 18 T cell receptor beta chains were sequenced from one sample in a study of CD8+ T cells in alopecia areata. Documented treatment: oral pan-JAK inhibitor, 5-10 mg twice daily. Extraction of RNA preceded its reverse transcription into cDNA, which served as the sequencing template. This table comes from immunoSEQ multiplex PCR, and its TCRdb copy is limited to in-frame clones, with some not included. Of 90,000 to 150,000 clones in the sample, about 50% are singletons; the top ten hold roughly 0.5%. The sample was CD4+ T cells sorted from blood, taken at week 4, from a patient treated with tofacitinib. The receptors stem from a human donor with alopecia areata.

The rearrangement joins TRBV25-1 to TRBJ2-5; D not resolved. The CDR3 spans 13 residues. The germline V and J ends were trimmed by 1 base and 5 bases, with 8 bases remaining between them. The V gene's germline CDR1 is MGHDK and CDR2 SYGVNS. For the CDR3, the DNA is TGTGCCAGCAGTGAATGGGGTGGGGAGACCCAGTACTTC. Encoded protein: CASSEWGGETQYF.

The chain combines TRBV6-1 with TRBJ1-5; the D is unclear. The CDR3 has 13 amino acids. The V gene's germline CDR1 is MNHNS and CDR2 SASEGT. V was cut by 3 bases and J by 4 bases, with 7 bases left in between. CDR3 nucleotides: TGTGCCAGCAGTGATTCAGTGAATCAGCCCCAGCATTTT. Encoded protein: CASSDSVNQPQHF.

This clone was seen once. The V and J genes are TRBV5-1 and TRBJ1-6, with 9 bases identical to TRBD1. Germline CDR1 reads SGHRS; CDR2 reads YFSETQ. The J segment lost 5 bases and the V segment lost 4 bases, leaving 4 bases of the junction unmatched. This CDR3 is built from 15 residues. The CDR3: CASSGTGWDNSPLHF. The CDR3 nucleotides are TGCGCCAGCAGCGGGACAGGGTGGGATAATTCACCCCTCCACTTT. The full variable domain, completed using reference TRBV5-1 and TRBJ1-6, is KAGVTQTPRYLIKTRGQQVTLSCSPISGHRSVSWYQQTPGQGLQFLFEYFSETQRNKGNFPGRFSGRQFSNSRSEMNVSTLELGDSALYLCASSGTGWDNSPLHFGNGTRLTVT.

V gene TRBV7-9 combines with J gene TRBJ1-2, with D possibly matching TRBD1 (5 bases). V lost 5 bases and J lost 5, with 15 bases in between. CDR1 SEHNR and CDR2 FQNEAQ come from the germline V gene (reference sequence). The CDR3 consists of 14 residues. The CDR3 spells CASSVGQGGYGYTF. CDR3 bases: TGTGCCAGCAGCGTGGGTCAGGGCGGATATGGCTACACCTTC.

This chain connects TRBV2 to TRBJ1-5; no clear D. Germline-derived CDR1 and CDR2 are SNHLY and FYNNEI. V gave up 0 bases and J gave up 5 bases, with 8 bases separating them. This CDR3 is built from 14 residues. The CDR3 region is CASSEASRDQPQHF. The CDR3 DNA reads as TGTGCCAGCAGTGAAGCATCGAGGGATCAGCCCCAGCATTTT.

This chain uses TRBV7-9 with TRBJ2-5; D might be TRBD1 or TRBD2, each matching 5 bases. The germline V gene encodes CDR1 SEHNR and CDR2 FQNEAQ (reference sequence). The CDR3 consists of 16 residues. Deletions cut 7 bases from V and 4 bases from J, with 22 bases between. The CDR3 loop is CASTRGQVLVGETQYF. The CDR3 nucleotides read TGTGCCAGCACCCGGGGCCAGGTTCTCGTGGGAGAGACCCAGTACTTC.

CDR3 nucleotide sequence: TGCAGCGTTGGCTGGACAGGCTACAATGAGCAGTTCTTC. Protein: CSVGWTGYNEQFF. The gene calls are TRBV29-1 and TRBJ2-1; 7 bases are a match to TRBD1. This CDR3 comprises 13 residues. Germline CDR1 reads SQVTM; CDR2 reads ANQGSEA. Trimming removed 4 bases from V and 3 bases from J; junction bases left unmatched: 3.

J is TRBJ1-2 and V is TRBV6-6; maybe TRBD1 (5 bases). The V gene lost 10 bases and the J gene lost 7 bases, with 13 bases spanning the gap. The CDR3 runs 11 residues. Germline assignment: CDR1 MNHNY and CDR2 SVGAGI (reference sequence). Written as DNA, the CDR3 is TGTGCCACCTGGGTGGGGCGTGGCTACACCTTC. Protein sequence: CATWVGRGYTF.

The rearrangement links TRBV30 to TRBJ2-6, with D uncertain. With 1 base removed from V and 0 bases from J, the gap between germline ends came to 7 bases. CDR1 is GTSNPN, CDR2 SVGIG, per germline (reference sequence). The CDR3 covers 15 residues. The CDR3 loop is CAWSGQNSGANVLTF. For the CDR3, the DNA is TGTGCCTGGAGTGGACAAAACTCTGGGGCCAACGTCCTGACTTTC. The variable domain in full, with the rest retrieved from reference TRBV30 and TRBJ2-6, is SQTIHQWPATLVQPVGSPLSLECTVEGTSNPNLYWYRQAAGRGLQLLFYSVGIGQISSEVPQNLSASRPQDRQFILSSKKLLLSDSGFYLCAWSGQNSGANVLTFGAGSRLTVL.

The chain links TRBV5-4 to TRBJ2-1; 9 bases are shared with TRBD1. The germline V gene has CDR1 SGHNT and CDR2 YYREEE (reference sequence). After removal of 4 bases from V and 0 bases from J, the junction contained 5 bases not matched to a gene. This CDR3 contains 16 residues. The DNA for the CDR3 is TGTGCCAGCAGCCCGGGACAGGGCGACTCCTACAATGAGCAGTTCTTC. It yields the protein CASSPGQGDSYNEQFF.

The CDR3 sequence is CASSLLTSNEQFF. The CDR3 DNA is TGCGCCAGCAGCTTGCTGACTAGCAATGAGCAGTTCTTC. The V and J genes are TRBV5-1 and TRBJ2-1, with D tentatively TRBD2 (6 bases). Trimming took off 1 base at V and 6 bases at J, with 8 bases between the two ends. Germline assignment: CDR1 SGHRS and CDR2 YFSETQ. This CDR3 contains 13 residues.

This clone was found a few times. The chain carries TRBV6-6 and TRBJ1-6, with 7 bases fitting TRBD1. The J segment lost 5 bases and the V segment lost 4 bases, leaving 5 bases of the junction unmatched. The length of the CDR3 is 15 residues. In germline, CDR1 is MNHNY, CDR2 SVGAGI (reference sequence). The CDR3 loop reads CASSSTGLNNSPLHF. CDR3 bases: TGTGCCAGCAGTTCGACAGGGTTGAATAATTCACCCCTCCACTTT.

V and J are TRBV29-1 and TRBJ2-2; 12 nucleotides line up with TRBD1. Germline V gene sequence: CDR1 SQVTM, CDR2 ANQGSEA. V was pared by 7 bases and J by 7 bases, with 10 bases of the junction left unmatched. The CDR3 consists of 15 residues. The chain's CDR3 is CSGGTGGADGGELFF. CDR3 bases: TGCAGCGGCGGGACAGGGGGCGCAGATGGCGGGGAGCTGTTTTTT.

This clone was detected only a few times. This rearrangement joins TRBV6-6 to TRBJ1-6; 8 bases line up with TRBD1. V shed 5 bases, J shed 14 bases, and the junction held 11 bases outside the gene matches. The CDR3 covers 14 residues. Per the germline V gene, CDR1 is MNHNY and CDR2 is SVGAGI (reference sequence). This CDR3 reads CASSPGQGNMALHF. In DNA form, the CDR3 reads TGTGCCAGCAGTCCCGGACAGGGTAATATGGCCCTCCACTTT.

The rearrangement joins TRBV29-1 to TRBJ1-6; D remains ambiguous. Germline V gene data show CDR1 as SQVTM and CDR2 as ANQGSEA. Trimming left V 4 bases short and J 6 bases short, with 10 bases between. The CDR3 consists of 13 residues. The CDR3: CSVGGSGNSPLHF. The CDR3 DNA reads as TGCAGCGTTGGTGGGTCGGGTAATTCACCCCTCCACTTT.

V gene TRBV6-5 combines with J gene TRBJ1-5; D gene ambiguous. The CDR3 sequence is 12 residues long. V lost 6 bases to trimming and J lost 3 bases, with 6 bases between them. Looked up from germline, CDR1 is MNHEY and CDR2 is SVGAGI. The CDR3 nucleotides are TGTGCCAGCAGGGGGTTCAATCAGCCCCAGCATTTT. Its protein is CASRGFNQPQHF.

The rearrangement joins TRBV5-4 to TRBJ2-1, with no clear D. The CDR3 loop spans 12 amino acids. Trimming took off 4 bases at V and 9 bases at J, with 11 bases between the two ends. CDR1 and CDR2 (germline): SGHNT, YYREEE (reference sequence). This chain's CDR3 is CASSLRAAEQFF. For the CDR3, the DNA is TGTGCCAGCAGCCTCCGGGCCGCTGAGCAGTTCTTC.

The V gene is TRBV29-1, the J gene TRBJ2-2; D might be TRBD1 (6 bases). CDR1 and CDR2 (germline): SQVTM, ANQGSEA. The CDR3 runs 15 residues. V dropped 5 bases and J dropped 0 bases, with 13 bases sitting between them. CDR3 sequence: CSVSLTGPNTGELFF. CDR3 nucleotide sequence: TGCAGCGTTTCTCTAACAGGGCCGAACACCGGGGAGCTGTTTTTT.